The 27 T cell receptor beta chains given below trace back to one sample, sequenced in a study of identifying expanded T cells in peripheral blood. Sequenced by immunoSEQ multiplex PCR; TCRdb stores in-frame clones only, minus some. The sample gives roughly 100,000 clones, around 88% of which show up once; roughly 14% is in the top ten. Sequenced sample: blood. The receptors originated from a person aged 18 to 70 in good health.

This rearrangement joins TRBV6-1 to TRBJ2-7, with D maybe TRBD2 (5 bases). The germline gives CDR1 MNHNS, CDR2 SASEGT. The CDR3 runs to 12 residues. V was clipped by 1 base and J by 11 bases, with 12 bases between them. This CDR3 is CASSEGGGREYF. Here the CDR3 DNA reads TGTGCCAGCAGTGAAGGAGGCGGGCGGGAGTACTTC.

The DNA of the CDR3 is TGTGCCAGCAGCTCACTTCGGACGGGAGGTGAGCAGTTCTTC. Translated, it gives CASSSLRTGGEQFF. The chain recombines TRBV7-3 with TRBJ2-1; 7 positions match TRBD2. The ends lost 4 bases at V and 9 bases at J; junction bases unmatched: 9. Germline CDR1 and CDR2: SGHTA and FQGTGA. The CDR3 consists of 14 residues.

The chain combines TRBV6-5 with TRBJ2-7; no definite D call. V lost 7 bases and J 2 bases, leaving 15 bases between the germline ends. The CDR3 is made up of 14 amino acids. In germline, CDR1 is MNHEY, CDR2 SVGAGI. The CDR3 DNA follows: TGTGCCAGCAAAGGATTAGCTTCGACCTACGAGCAGTACTTC. Translation gives CASKGLASTYEQYF.

V gene TRBV30 combines with J gene TRBJ1-5; no reliable D call. The CDR3 runs 12 residues. The ends were cut back, 2 bases at V and 7 bases at J, with 9 bases in the middle. Germline V gene lookup returns CDR1 GTSNPN and CDR2 SVGIG (reference sequence). The CDR3 loop is CAWSLGIQPQHF. The CDR3 DNA reads as TGTGCCTGGAGTTTGGGGATCCAGCCCCAGCATTTT.

The chain couples TRBV4-1 to TRBJ2-7, with D unresolved. Trimming removed 0 bases from V and 4 bases from J, with 4 bases in between. The germline V gene has CDR1 MGHRA and CDR2 YSYEKL. The CDR3 is made up of 12 amino acids. This CDR3 is CASSQDLYEQYF. The CDR3 region has the DNA TGCGCCAGCAGCCAAGATTTGTACGAGCAGTACTTC.

The chain uses TRBV7-8 and TRBJ1-2; D gene uncertain. This CDR3 is built from 14 residues. Trimming left V 1 base short and J 4 bases short, with 10 bases between. CDR1 is SGHVS, CDR2 FQNEAQ, per germline. CDR3 coding DNA: TGTGCCAGCAGCTTAGGTGGGATAGGCTATGGCTACACCTTC. This encodes CASSLGGIGYGYTF.

This clone has more than one count but fewer than ten. This chain uses TRBV7-2 with TRBJ1-2; D might be TRBD1 (6 bases). This CDR3 is built from 15 residues. The V end was cut by 5 bases, the J end by 1 base, with 14 bases between. Per germline, CDR1 SGHTA and CDR2 FQGNSA. CDR3 sequence (DNA): TGTGCCAGCAGCATATCTTGGACAGATAACTATGGCTACACCTTC. It codes for CASSISWTDNYGYTF.

This sequence joins TRBV5-1 and TRBJ2-2; D may be TRBD2 (5 bases). V was cut by 2 bases and J by 4 bases, with 9 bases left in between. The CDR3 totals 14 residues. Germline V gene sequence: CDR1 SGHRS, CDR2 YFSETQ. The CDR3 spells CASSFLTTTGELFF. CDR3 bases: TGCGCCAGCAGCTTCCTGACTACCACCGGGGAGCTGTTTTTT. Using reference TRBV5-1 and TRBJ2-2 for the parts outside the CDR3, the full variable domain is KAGVTQTPRYLIKTRGQQVTLSCSPISGHRSVSWYQQTPGQGLQFLFEYFSETQRNKGNFPGRFSGRQFSNSRSEMNVSTLELGDSALYLCASSFLTTTGELFFGEGSRLTVL.

This chain links TRBV7-3 with TRBJ2-2; TRBD2 matches 12 bases. Germline CDR1 SGHTA, CDR2 FQGTGA. This CDR3 is built from 17 residues. V lost 0 bases to trimming and J lost 7 bases; unmatched junction nucleotides: 6. CDR3 sequence (DNA): TGTGCCAGCAGCTTAACGTTGACTAGCGGGAGTGTCGGGGAGCTGTTTTTT. Its translation: CASSLTLTSGSVGELFF.

The chain carries TRBV5-8 and TRBJ1-3, with D tentatively TRBD1 (5 bases). The CDR3 consists of 15 residues. V was cut by 4 bases and J by 0 bases, with 11 bases left in between. Looked up from germline, CDR1 is SGHTS and CDR2 is YDEGEE. The CDR3 bases are TGTGCCAGCAGCCGCCAGGGCTACTCTGGAAACACCATATATTTT. Its protein is CASSRQGYSGNTIYF.

The rearrangement joins TRBV28 to TRBJ2-2; maybe TRBD2 (5 bases). This CDR3 is built from 15 residues. From germline, CDR1 is MDHEN and CDR2 SYDVKM. V lost 5 bases and J 4 bases, leaving 14 bases between the germline ends. Written as DNA, the CDR3 is TGTGCCAGCAGTGTCCGGGCGAGCGGCACCGGGGAGCTGTTTTTT. This translates into CASSVRASGTGELFF.

The chain has TRBV19 and TRBJ1-1; 8 bases align to TRBD1. CDR3 length: 14 amino acids. The V segment lost 7 bases and the J segment 6 bases; nucleotides outside the gene matches: 10. CDR1 LNHDA and CDR2 SQIVND come from the germline V gene (reference sequence). The CDR3 nucleotides read TGTGCCAGTACTCCCTCCAGGGGGCACTCTGAAGCTTTCTTT. It codes for CASTPSRGHSEAFF. Using reference TRBV19 and TRBJ1-1 for the parts outside the CDR3, the full variable domain is DGGITQSPKYLFRKEGQNVTLSCEQNLNHDAMYWYRQDPGQGLRLIYYSQIVNDFQKGDIAEGYSVSREKKESFPLTVTSAQKNPTAFYLCASTPSRGHSEAFFGQGTRLTVV.

The rearrangement joins TRBV7-6 to TRBJ2-1, with 7 positions matching TRBD1. Germline V gene lookup returns CDR1 SGHVS and CDR2 FNYEAQ. The J segment lost 6 bases and the V segment lost 6 bases, leaving 8 bases of the junction unmatched. The CDR3 totals 14 residues. The CDR3: CASRTGTVGNEQFF. The CDR3 region has the DNA TGTGCCAGCAGAACCGGGACAGTAGGCAATGAGCAGTTCTTC.

Comment on this clone: Other DNA sequences in the same sample also yield this CDR3. The rearrangement joins TRBV19 to TRBJ2-5; perhaps TRBD1 as D (5 bases). The CDR3 consists of 13 residues. Germline V gene lookup returns CDR1 LNHDA and CDR2 SQIVND (reference sequence). Trimming left V 3 bases short and J 4 bases short, with 9 bases between. The CDR3 protein is CASSIGQGETQYF. CDR3 DNA sequence: TGTGCCAGTAGTATTGGGCAGGGAGAGACCCAGTACTTC.

V is TRBV5-1 and J is TRBJ1-5; the match to TRBD1 covers 10 bases. After removal of 4 bases from V and 3 bases from J, the junction contained 10 bases not matched to a gene. The CDR3 runs to 17 residues. Germline lookup yields CDR1 SGHRS and CDR2 YFSETQ. The CDR3, as DNA: TGCGCCAGCAGCCCTGGCGGGACAGGGGCCCTCAATCAGCCCCAGCATTTT. Protein product: CASSPGGTGALNQPQHF.

V usage is TRBV7-9 and J usage is TRBJ1-2; no clear D gene. V was pared by 1 base and J by 1 base, with 10 bases between. The CDR3 contains 15 residues. Per germline, CDR1 SEHNR and CDR2 FQNEAQ (reference sequence). The CDR3, as DNA: TGTGCCAGCAGCTTAGATCGTGGCCGTAACTATGGCTACACCTTC. Translated: CASSLDRGRNYGYTF.

In its sample, this clone ranks as medium-sized. The chain joins TRBV19 to TRBJ1-1, with D uncertain. Trimming removed 5 bases from V and 4 bases from J, with 17 bases in between. Germline lookup yields CDR1 LNHDA and CDR2 SQIVND (reference sequence). The CDR3 covers 15 residues. CDR3 sequence reads: CASSELSALGTEAFF. The CDR3 region has the DNA TGTGCCAGTAGTGAGTTGTCAGCCCTCGGCACTGAAGCTTTCTTT.

This chain connects TRBV10-1 to TRBJ2-3; 10 bases map to TRBD1. Losses at the gene ends were 0 bases for V and 1 base for J; bases not matched to a gene: 7. The CDR3 totals 18 residues. Germline V gives CDR1 WNHNN, CDR2 SYGVQD (reference sequence). The CDR3 DNA is TGCGCCAGCAGTGAGTCCGTACCCGGGACAGGGGGCACAGATACGCAGTATTTT. Its translation: CASSESVPGTGGTDTQYF.

This chain uses TRBV5-1 with TRBJ2-7; D uncertain. The CDR3 has 11 amino acids. V was clipped by 0 bases and J by 5 bases, with 3 bases between them. Germline CDR1 reads SGHRS; CDR2 reads YFSETQ. The CDR3 bases are TGCGCCAGCAGCTTGGATCACGAGCAGTACTTC. Protein: CASSLDHEQYF.

This sequence joins TRBV21-1 and TRBJ2-3; the table's D call, TRBD2, has no DNA check behind it. TRBV21-1 is termed a pseudogene. The CDR3 extends over 15 amino acids. In DNA, the CDR3 is TGTGCCAGCAGCAAACCAGGCGGGCTCCCAGATACGCAGTATTTT. It encodes CASSKPGGLPDTQYF.

V and J are TRBV19 and TRBJ1-2; the match to TRBD1 covers 8 bases. CDR1 is LNHDA, CDR2 SQIVND, per germline (reference sequence). The junction had 6 bases not matched to a gene; V was cut back by 6 bases and J by 3 bases. The CDR3 runs to 14 residues. In DNA, the CDR3 is TGTGCCAGTAGCCCAGGGGGCTTTCACTATGGCTACACCTTC. It translates to CASSPGGFHYGYTF.

Only one count was recorded for this clone. The rearrangement uses TRBV6-1 and TRBJ2-1, with 8 positions matching TRBD2. With 2 bases clipped from V and 6 bases from J, the junction kept 6 bases outside the gene matches. The CDR3 sequence is 15 residues long. Germline assignment: CDR1 MNHNS and CDR2 SASEGT. DNA for the CDR3: TGTGCCAGCAGTGAAACGGGGACTAGGGGCAATGAGCAGTTCTTC. Its translation is CASSETGTRGNEQFF.

This clone was found once. The chain combines TRBV19 with TRBJ2-5; D is perhaps TRBD2 (6 bases). CDR3 length equals 15 residues. The V gene lost 3 bases and the J gene lost 2 bases, with 13 bases spanning the gap. From germline, CDR1 is LNHDA and CDR2 SQIVND (reference sequence). CDR3: CASSIGGARQETQYF. CDR3 DNA sequence: TGTGCCAGTAGTATTGGCGGGGCGCGACAAGAGACCCAGTACTTC.

The CDR3 here is CASSPPGMNTEAFF. CDR3 nucleotides: TGTGCCAGCTCACCTCCGGGCATGAACACTGAAGCTTTCTTT. V and J are TRBV18 and TRBJ1-1; D is undetermined. Per the germline V gene, CDR1 is KGHSH and CDR2 is LQKENI. V was clipped by 3 bases and J by 0 bases, with 8 bases between them. This CDR3 has 14 residues.

The chain has TRBV7-8 and TRBJ2-7; D gene unclear. The V gene's germline CDR1 is SGHVS and CDR2 FQNEAQ. The CDR3 covers 14 residues. The ends were cut back, 0 bases at V and 2 bases at J, with 8 bases in the middle. Here the CDR3 DNA reads TGTGCCAGCAGCTTAGCCAGCCAGACCTACGAGCAGTACTTC. It encodes CASSLASQTYEQYF.

As DNA, the CDR3 is TGCGCCAGCAGCTTAGCTAGCACGCGTGGGGGCTACAATGAGCAGTTCTTC. The encoded protein is CASSLASTRGGYNEQFF. V is TRBV5-1 and J is TRBJ2-1; D is perhaps TRBD1 or TRBD2 (5 bases each). The CDR3 extends over 17 amino acids. Per germline, CDR1 SGHRS and CDR2 YFSETQ. Trimming took 2 bases from V and 3 from J, leaving 18 bases between them.

The gene calls are TRBV7-9 and TRBJ2-7, with D maybe TRBD2 (6 bases). CDR1 and CDR2 (germline): SEHNR, FQNEAQ (reference sequence). The CDR3 is 14 amino acids. Trimming took off 6 bases at V and 2 bases at J, with 14 bases between the two ends. CDR3 DNA: TGTGCCAGCAGTACCCTTGGGGGGACCTACGAGCAGTACTTC. Protein sequence: CASSTLGGTYEQYF.